This TCR beta chain was identified during a study of CD8 T cells in Susac syndrome. Findings of the study overall: In TEMRA cells and active patients, CD8+ clonal expansion in Susac reached its peak.

V was shortened by 0 bases and J by 4 bases, with 9 bases between the two germline ends. The CDR3 runs to 14 residues. The germline V gene encodes CDR1 MNHEY and CDR2 SVGAGI. The T cells that were sequenced for TCR beta were CD8+ and CD4+ cells from blood. CD8+ and CD4+ T cells were negatively isolated; TEMRA cells were FACS-enriched. Concerning this clonotype itself: Its antigen is not identified.

A quantity of about 0.5 to 1 ug RNA underwent reverse transcription using random hexamers. Amplification of TCR beta CDR3 across 54 Vbeta and 13 Jbeta was performed with immunoSEQ multiplex PCR. TCRdb re-called the immunoSEQ multiplex PCR reads with MiXCR, one entry per CDR3 protein. Of 80,000 to 95,000 distinct CDR3 sequences in the sample, about 94% were seen once. The TCR comes from a human donor with Susac syndrome. Sequencing input: CD8+ T cells from PBMCs. The chain uses TRBV6-5 and TRBJ1-2, with a possible D match to TRBD1 (5 bases). The CDR3 region is CASSYSQVGYGYTF. The DNA of the CDR3 is TGTGCCAGCAGTTACTCACAGGTCGGCTATGGCTACACCTTC.